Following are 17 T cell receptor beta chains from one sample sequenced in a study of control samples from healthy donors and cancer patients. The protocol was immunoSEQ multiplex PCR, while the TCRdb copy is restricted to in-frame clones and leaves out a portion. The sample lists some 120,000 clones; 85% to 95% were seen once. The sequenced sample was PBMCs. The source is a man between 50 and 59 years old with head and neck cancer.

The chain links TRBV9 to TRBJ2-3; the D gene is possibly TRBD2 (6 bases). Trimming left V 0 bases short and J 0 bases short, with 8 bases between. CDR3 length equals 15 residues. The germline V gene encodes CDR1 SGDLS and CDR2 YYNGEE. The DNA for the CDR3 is TGTGCCAGCAGCGTAGGGACTACTAGCACAGATACGCAGTATTTT. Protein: CASSVGTTSTDTQYF.

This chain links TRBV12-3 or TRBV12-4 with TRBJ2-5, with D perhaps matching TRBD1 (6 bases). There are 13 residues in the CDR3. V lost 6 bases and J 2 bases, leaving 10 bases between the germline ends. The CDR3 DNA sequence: TGTGCCAGCAGGCGGACAGTACAAGAGACCCAGTACTTC. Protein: CASRRTVQETQYF.

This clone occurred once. In nucleotides, the CDR3 is TGTGCCAGCAGTTCCCCCGGAACAGGGGGCGAGCAGTACTTC. Translating it yields CASSSPGTGGEQYF. The rearrangement uses TRBV28 and TRBJ2-7; 8 positions agree with TRBD1. The germline gives CDR1 MDHEN, CDR2 SYDVKM. With 4 bases clipped from V and 6 bases from J, the junction kept 8 bases outside the gene matches. The CDR3 is 14 residues long.

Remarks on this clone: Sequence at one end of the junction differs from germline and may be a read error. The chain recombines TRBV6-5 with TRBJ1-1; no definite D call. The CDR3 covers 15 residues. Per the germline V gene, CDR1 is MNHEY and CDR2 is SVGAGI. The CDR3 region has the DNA TGTGCCAGCTACTCCCCCCGGGCCACGAACATTGAAGCTTTCTTT. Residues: CASYSPRATNIEAFF.

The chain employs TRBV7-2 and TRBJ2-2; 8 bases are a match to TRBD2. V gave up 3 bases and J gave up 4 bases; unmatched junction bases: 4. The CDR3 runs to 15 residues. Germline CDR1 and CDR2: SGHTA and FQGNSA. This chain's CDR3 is CASSLRGAITGELFF. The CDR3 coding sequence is TGTGCCAGCAGCTTGCGGGGGGCTATCACCGGGGAGCTGTTTTTT.

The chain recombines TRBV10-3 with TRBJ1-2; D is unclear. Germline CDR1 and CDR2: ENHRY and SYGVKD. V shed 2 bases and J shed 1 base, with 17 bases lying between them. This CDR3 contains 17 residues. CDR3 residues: CAISEIAEAVVNYGYTF. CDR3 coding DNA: TGTGCCATCAGTGAGATCGCAGAGGCAGTCGTTAACTATGGCTACACCTTC.

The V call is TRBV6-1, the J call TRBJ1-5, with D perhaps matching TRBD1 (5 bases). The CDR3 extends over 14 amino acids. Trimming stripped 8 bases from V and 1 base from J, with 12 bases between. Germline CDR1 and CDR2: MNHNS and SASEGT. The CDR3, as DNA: TGTGCCAGCGCCCTCGGGGGGAGCAATCAGCCCCAGCATTTT. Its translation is CASALGGSNQPQHF.

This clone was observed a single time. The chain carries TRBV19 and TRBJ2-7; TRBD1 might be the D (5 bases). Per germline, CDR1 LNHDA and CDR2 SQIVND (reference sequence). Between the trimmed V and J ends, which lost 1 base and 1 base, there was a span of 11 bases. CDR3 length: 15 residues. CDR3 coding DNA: TGTGCCAGTAGTATAGGTCTGACAGATTCCTACGAGCAGTACTTC. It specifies CASSIGLTDSYEQYF.

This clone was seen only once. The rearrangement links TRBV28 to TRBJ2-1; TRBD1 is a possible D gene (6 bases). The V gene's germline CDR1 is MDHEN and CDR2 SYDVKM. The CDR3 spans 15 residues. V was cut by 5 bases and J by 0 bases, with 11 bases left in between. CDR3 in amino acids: CASSRTAPSYNEQFF. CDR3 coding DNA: TGTGCCAGCAGTCGGACAGCCCCCTCCTACAATGAGCAGTTCTTC.

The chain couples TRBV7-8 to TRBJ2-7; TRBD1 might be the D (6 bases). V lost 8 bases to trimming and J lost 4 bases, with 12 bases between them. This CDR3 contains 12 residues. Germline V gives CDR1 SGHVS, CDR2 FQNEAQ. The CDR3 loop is CASAPGQYEQYF. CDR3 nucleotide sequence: TGTGCCAGCGCCCCAGGACAGTACGAGCAGTACTTC.

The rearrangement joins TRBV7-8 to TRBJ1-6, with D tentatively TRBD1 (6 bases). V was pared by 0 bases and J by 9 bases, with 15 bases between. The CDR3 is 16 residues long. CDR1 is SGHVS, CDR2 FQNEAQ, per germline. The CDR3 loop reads CASSLAGGPAASPLHF. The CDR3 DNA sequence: TGTGCCAGCAGCTTAGCGGGGGGGCCAGCAGCTTCACCCCTCCACTTT.

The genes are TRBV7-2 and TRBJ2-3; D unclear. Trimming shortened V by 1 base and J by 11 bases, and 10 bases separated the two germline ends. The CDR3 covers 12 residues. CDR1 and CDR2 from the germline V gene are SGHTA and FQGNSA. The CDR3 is CASSLDGRKQYF. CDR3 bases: TGTGCCAGCAGCTTAGACGGCCGGAAGCAGTATTTT.

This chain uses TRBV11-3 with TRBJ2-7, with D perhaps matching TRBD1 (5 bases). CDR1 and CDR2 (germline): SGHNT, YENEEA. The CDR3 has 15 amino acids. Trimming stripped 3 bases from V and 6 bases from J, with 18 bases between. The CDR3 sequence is CASSFLPRGFCEQYF. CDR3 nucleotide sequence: TGTGCCAGCAGCTTTCTCCCTAGGGGCTTCTGCGAGCAGTACTTC.

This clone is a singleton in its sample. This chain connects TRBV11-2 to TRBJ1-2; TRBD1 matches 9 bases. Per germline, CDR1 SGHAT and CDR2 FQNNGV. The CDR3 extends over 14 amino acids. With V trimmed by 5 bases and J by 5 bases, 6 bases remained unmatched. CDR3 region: CASSSTGGGYGYTF. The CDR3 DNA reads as TGTGCCAGCAGCAGTACAGGGGGCGGTTATGGCTACACCTTC.

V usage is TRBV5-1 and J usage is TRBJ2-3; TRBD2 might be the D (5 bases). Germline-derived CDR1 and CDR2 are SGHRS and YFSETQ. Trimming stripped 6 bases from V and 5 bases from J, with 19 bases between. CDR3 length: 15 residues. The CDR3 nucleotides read TGCGCCAGCAAGAGACGGTCCCTTGAGGGAGATACGCAGTATTTT. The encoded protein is CASKRRSLEGDTQYF.

CDR3 protein: CASSARGQGARNTEAFF. As DNA, the CDR3 is TGTGCCAGCAGCGCGCGGGGACAGGGGGCGCGGAACACTGAAGCTTTCTTT. The J gene is TRBJ1-1, the V gene TRBV7-2; the match to TRBD1 covers 12 bases. Unmatched junction bases numbered 8, after V lost 5 bases and J lost 1 base. The CDR3 totals 17 residues. Germline assignment: CDR1 SGHTA and CDR2 FQGNSA.

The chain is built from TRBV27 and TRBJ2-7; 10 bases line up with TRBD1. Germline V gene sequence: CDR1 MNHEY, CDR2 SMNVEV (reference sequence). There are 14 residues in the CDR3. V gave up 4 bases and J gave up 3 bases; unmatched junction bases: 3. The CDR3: CASSSRTGGYEQYF. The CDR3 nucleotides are TGTGCCAGCAGTTCCCGGACAGGGGGCTACGAGCAGTACTTC.